This entry lists 12 T cell receptor beta chains sequenced from one sample in a study of stem cell transplantation in POMP-related autoinflammatory disease. Some clones are missing from TCRdb's copy, which holds only in-frame ones; the method was immunoSEQ multiplex PCR. The sample lists about 32,000 clones, around nine tenths occurring once. Specimen: CD4+ T cells from PBMCs, collected before stem cell transplantation. The receptors derive from a human donor with POMP-related autoinflammation and immune dysregulation (PRAID).

In DNA form, the CDR3 reads TGCGCCAGCAGATTTGGCAGACCAACAATCGACACTGAAGCTTTCTTT. This encodes CASRFGRPTIDTEAFF. J is TRBJ1-1 and V is TRBV5-1; D is unclear. Germline assignment: CDR1 SGHRS and CDR2 YFSETQ. This CDR3 has 16 residues. Trimming took off 5 bases at V and 3 bases at J, with 20 bases between the two ends.

The V and J genes are TRBV7-9 and TRBJ1-2; the match to TRBD1 covers 9 bases. Germline CDR1 and CDR2: SEHNR and FQNEAQ (reference sequence). V shed 4 bases, J shed 12 bases, and the junction held 6 bases outside the gene matches. CDR3 length: 12 residues. CDR3 region: CASSSTGTGNTF. The CDR3 region has the DNA TGTGCCAGCAGCTCCACCGGGACAGGGAACACCTTC. Full variable domain (missing parts from reference TRBV7-9 and TRBJ1-2): DTGVSQNPRHKITKRGQNVTFRCDPISEHNRLYWYRQTLGQGPEFLTYFQNEAQLEKSRLLSDRFSAERPKGSFSTLEIQRTEQGDSAMYLCASSSTGTGNTFGSGTRLTVV.

In DNA, the CDR3 is TGTGCCAGCAGCTTTGAAGGGATCGATGGCTACACCTTC. Translation gives CASSFEGIDGYTF. The chain is built from TRBV5-5 and TRBJ1-2; the D is unclear. The V end lost 2 bases, the J end lost 6 bases, and 11 bases lay between the germline ends. This CDR3 comprises 13 residues. Germline-derived CDR1 and CDR2 are SGHKS and YYEKEE (reference sequence).

This rearrangement joins TRBV7-2 to TRBJ2-7; unclear D gene. Trimming stripped 5 bases from V and 0 bases from J, with 11 bases between. The germline V gene encodes CDR1 SGHTA and CDR2 FQGNSA. This CDR3 comprises 14 residues. In DNA form, the CDR3 reads TGTGCCAGCAGCCCAGCCCACTACTCCTACGAGCAGTACTTC. It translates to CASSPAHYSYEQYF.

The chain recombines TRBV2 with TRBJ1-1, with D possibly TRBD1 on 5 matching bases. CDR3 length: 15 residues. V lost 5 bases and J 4 bases, leaving 17 bases between the germline ends. The germline gives CDR1 SNHLY, CDR2 FYNNEI. CDR3 loop: CASSSFQGSGTEAFF. CDR3 bases: TGTGCCAGCAGTTCCTTCCAGGGCTCGGGCACTGAAGCTTTCTTT.

Worth noting for this clone: This sample includes further DNA sequences coding for the same CDR3. V gene TRBV5-1 combines with J gene TRBJ1-2; D may be TRBD1 (5 bases). V lost 3 bases to trimming and J lost 7 bases, with 19 bases between them. The CDR3 is 15 residues long. Germline V lookup: CDR1 SGHRS, CDR2 YFSETQ. The CDR3 is CASSWGGEGAIGYTF. For the CDR3, the DNA is TGCGCCAGCAGCTGGGGAGGGGAAGGGGCGATTGGCTACACCTTC.

The chain recombines TRBV25-1 with TRBJ2-5; 7 bases are a match to TRBD2. V lost 3 bases and J lost 5; bases outside the gene matches: 9. This CDR3 has 15 residues. Germline V CDR1 and CDR2: MGHDK, SYGVNS. The CDR3 region is CASSDRTRRGETQYF. CDR3 nucleotides: TGTGCCAGCAGTGACCGGACTAGACGAGGGGAGACCCAGTACTTC. Full variable domain (outside the CDR3, taken from reference TRBV25-1 and TRBJ2-5): EADIYQTPRYLVIGTGKKITLECSQTMGHDKMYWYQQDPGMELHLIHYSYGVNSTEKGDLSSESTVSRIRTEHFPLTLESARPSHTSQYLCASSDRTRRGETQYFGPGTRLLVL.

The V and J genes are TRBV7-3 and TRBJ1-1, with no clear D. Germline-derived CDR1 and CDR2 are SGHTA and FQGTGA. CDR3 length equals 12 residues. V lost 6 bases, J lost 1 base, and 6 bases lay in between. The CDR3 nucleotides are TGTGCCAGCAGGTCAGAGAACACTGAAGCTTTCTTT. It translates to CASRSENTEAFF.

This clone was picked up one time. The genes are TRBV6-1 and TRBJ2-7, with TRBD1 matching over 9 bases. With V trimmed by 1 base and J by 0 bases, 4 bases remained unmatched. The germline V gene encodes CDR1 MNHNS and CDR2 SASEGT. This CDR3 has 16 amino acids. The CDR3 loop reads CASSEEQGAFSYEQYF. The CDR3, as DNA: TGTGCCAGCAGTGAAGAACAGGGGGCTTTCTCCTACGAGCAGTACTTC.

This clone was recorded once. The V call is TRBV27, the J call TRBJ2-2; D may be TRBD1 (6 bases). The CDR3 runs 14 residues. Germline V gene lookup returns CDR1 MNHEY and CDR2 SMNVEV (reference sequence). V lost 7 bases and J 4 bases, leaving 13 bases between the germline ends. CDR3 in DNA: TGTGCCAGCACAGGGGTCGGAGGCACCGGGGAGCTGTTTTTT. It translates to CASTGVGGTGELFF.

The chain has TRBV7-9 and TRBJ2-3, with 7 bases identical to TRBD1. The V and J ends lost 5 bases and 1 base, in that order; junction bases with no gene match: 6. This CDR3 comprises 15 residues. Germline V gene sequence: CDR1 SEHNR, CDR2 FQNEAQ (reference sequence). The CDR3: CASSDRESGTDTQYF. The DNA of the CDR3 is TGTGCCAGCAGCGACAGGGAATCTGGCACAGATACGCAGTATTTT.

This clone was seen only once. The CDR3 reads CASSETREGNEQFF. CDR3 nucleotide sequence: TGTGCCAGCAGTGAGACTAGGGAGGGAAATGAGCAGTTCTTC. This chain joins TRBV6-4 and TRBJ2-1; TRBD2 aligns across 7 bases. The CDR3 has 14 amino acids. CDR1 is MRHNA and CDR2 is SNTAGT in the germline V gene. The V and J ends lost 3 bases and 7 bases, in that order; junction bases with no gene match: 6.